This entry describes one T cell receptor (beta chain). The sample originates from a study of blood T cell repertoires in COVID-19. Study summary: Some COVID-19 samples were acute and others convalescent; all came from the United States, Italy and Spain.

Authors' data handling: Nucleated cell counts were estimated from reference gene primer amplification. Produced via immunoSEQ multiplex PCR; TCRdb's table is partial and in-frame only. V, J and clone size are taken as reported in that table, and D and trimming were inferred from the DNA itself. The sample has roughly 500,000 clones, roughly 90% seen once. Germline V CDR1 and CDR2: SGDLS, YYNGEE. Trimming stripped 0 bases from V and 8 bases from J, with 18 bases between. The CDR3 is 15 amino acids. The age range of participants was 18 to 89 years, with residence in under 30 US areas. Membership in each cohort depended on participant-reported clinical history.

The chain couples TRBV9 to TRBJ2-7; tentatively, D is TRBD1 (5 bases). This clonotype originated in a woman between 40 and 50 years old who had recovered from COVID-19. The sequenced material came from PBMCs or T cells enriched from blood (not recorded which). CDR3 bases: TGTGCCAGCAGCGTAGGGTTATTGGGGCAGGTCCAGCAGTACTTC. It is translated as CASSVGLLGQVQQYF.